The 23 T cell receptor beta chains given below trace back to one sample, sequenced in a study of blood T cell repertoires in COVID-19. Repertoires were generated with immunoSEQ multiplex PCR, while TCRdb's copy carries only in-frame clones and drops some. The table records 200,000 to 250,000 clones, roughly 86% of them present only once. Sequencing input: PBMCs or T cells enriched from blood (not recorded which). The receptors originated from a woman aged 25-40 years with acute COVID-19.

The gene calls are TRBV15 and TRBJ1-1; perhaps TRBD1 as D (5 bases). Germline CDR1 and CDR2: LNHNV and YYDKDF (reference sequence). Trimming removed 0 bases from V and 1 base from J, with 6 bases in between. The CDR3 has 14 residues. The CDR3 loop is CATSRDQGNTEAFF. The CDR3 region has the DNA TGTGCCACCAGCAGAGATCAGGGGAACACTGAAGCTTTCTTT.

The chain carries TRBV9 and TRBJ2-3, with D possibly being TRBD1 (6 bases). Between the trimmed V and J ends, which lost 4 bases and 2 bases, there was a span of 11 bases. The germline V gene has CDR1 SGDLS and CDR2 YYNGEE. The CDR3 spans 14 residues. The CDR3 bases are TGTGCCAGCAGCTATGGACAGTTCACAGATACGCAGTATTTT. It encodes CASSYGQFTDTQYF. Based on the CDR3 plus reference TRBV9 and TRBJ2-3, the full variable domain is DSGVTQTPKHLITATGQRVTLRCSPRSGDLSVYWYQQSLDQGLQFLIQYYNGEERAKGNILERFSAQQFPDLHSELNLSSLELGDSALYFCASSYGQFTDTQYFGPGTRLTVL.

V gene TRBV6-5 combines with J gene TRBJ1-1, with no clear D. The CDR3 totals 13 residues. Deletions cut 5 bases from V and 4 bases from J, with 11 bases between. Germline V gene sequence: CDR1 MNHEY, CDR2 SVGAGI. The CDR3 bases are TGTGCCAGCAGTCCCCCCCAGGCCACTGAAGCTTTCTTT. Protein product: CASSPPQATEAFF.

The CDR3, as DNA: TGCAGCGTTGTAGCAAGGGGTGATGCAGATACGCAGTATTTT. Its protein product is CSVVARGDADTQYF. V gene TRBV29-1 combines with J gene TRBJ2-3, with TRBD1 as a possible D gene (5 bases). CDR1 is SQVTM and CDR2 is ANQGSEA in the germline V gene. The V and J ends lost 4 bases and 4 bases respectively, with 15 bases between them. The CDR3 spans 14 residues.

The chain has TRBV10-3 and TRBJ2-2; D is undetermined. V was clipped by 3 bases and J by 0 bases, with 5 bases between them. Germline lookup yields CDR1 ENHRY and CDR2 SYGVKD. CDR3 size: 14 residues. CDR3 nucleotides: TGTGCCATCAGTGACCTCGCGAACACCGGGGAGCTGTTTTTT. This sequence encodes CAISDLANTGELFF.

The CDR3 region is CASSQDSVLAELTGELFF. For the CDR3, the DNA is TGTGCCAGCAGCCAAGATAGTGTCCTAGCGGAGCTCACCGGGGAGCTGTTTTTT. V and J are TRBV3-1 (or the pseudogene TRBV3-2) and TRBJ2-2; 7 nucleotides match TRBD2. The length of the CDR3 is 18 residues. The germline CDR1 and CDR2 sequences are LGHDT and YNNKEL (reference sequence). The V segment lost 0 bases and the J segment 4 bases; nucleotides outside the gene matches: 11.

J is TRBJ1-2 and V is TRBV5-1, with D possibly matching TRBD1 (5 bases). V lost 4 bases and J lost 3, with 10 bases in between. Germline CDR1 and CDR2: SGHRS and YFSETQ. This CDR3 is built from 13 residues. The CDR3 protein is CASSADRDYGYTF. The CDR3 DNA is TGCGCCAGCAGCGCAGACAGAGACTATGGCTACACCTTC. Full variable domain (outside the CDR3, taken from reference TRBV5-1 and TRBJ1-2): KAGVTQTPRYLIKTRGQQVTLSCSPISGHRSVSWYQQTPGQGLQFLFEYFSETQRNKGNFPGRFSGRQFSNSRSEMNVSTLELGDSALYLCASSADRDYGYTFGSGTRLTVV.

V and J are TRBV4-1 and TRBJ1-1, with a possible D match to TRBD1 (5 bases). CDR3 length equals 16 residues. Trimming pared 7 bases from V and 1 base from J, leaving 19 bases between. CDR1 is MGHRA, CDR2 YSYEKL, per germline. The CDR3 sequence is CASTPTIRTPNTEAFF. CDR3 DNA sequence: TGCGCCAGCACACCAACGATCAGGACACCGAACACTGAAGCTTTCTTT.

The CDR3 loop reads CASSPPDQGAWGEKLFF. In DNA form, the CDR3 reads TGTGCCAGCTCACCACCGGATCAGGGGGCATGGGGTGAAAAACTGTTTTTT. V and J are TRBV18 and TRBJ1-4; 8 nucleotides line up with TRBD1. Germline V gene data show CDR1 as KGHSH and CDR2 as LQKENI. This CDR3 comprises 17 residues. The ends lost 0 bases at V and 7 bases at J; junction bases unmatched: 10.

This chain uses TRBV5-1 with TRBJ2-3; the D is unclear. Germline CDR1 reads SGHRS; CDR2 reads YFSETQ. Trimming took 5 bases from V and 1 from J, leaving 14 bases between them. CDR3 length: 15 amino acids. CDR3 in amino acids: CASSLHLGGTDTQYF. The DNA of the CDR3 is TGCGCCAGCAGTCTTCACCTCGGAGGCACAGATACGCAGTATTTT.

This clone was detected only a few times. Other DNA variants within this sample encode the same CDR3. CDR3 sequence reads: CASSLDSSYEQYF. CDR3 DNA: TGTGCCAGCAGCTTAGACAGCTCCTACGAGCAGTACTTC. The V gene is TRBV11-2, the J gene TRBJ2-7; no clear D. The CDR3 covers 13 residues. Germline CDR1 and CDR2: SGHAT and FQNNGV. The V and J ends lost 0 bases and 0 bases respectively, with 3 bases between them.

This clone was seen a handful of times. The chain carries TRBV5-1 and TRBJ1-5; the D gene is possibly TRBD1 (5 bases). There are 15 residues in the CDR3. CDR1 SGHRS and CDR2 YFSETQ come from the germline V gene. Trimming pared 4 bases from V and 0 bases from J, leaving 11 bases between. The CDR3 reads CASSRGTDSNQPQHF. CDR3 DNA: TGCGCCAGCAGCCGCGGGACGGATAGCAATCAGCCCCAGCATTTT.

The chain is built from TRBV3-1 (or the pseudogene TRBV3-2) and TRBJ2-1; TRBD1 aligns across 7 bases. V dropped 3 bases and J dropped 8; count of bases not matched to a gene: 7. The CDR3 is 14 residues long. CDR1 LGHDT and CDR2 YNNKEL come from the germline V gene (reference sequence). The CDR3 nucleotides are TGTGCCAGCAGCCACCAAGACAGGGTCGATGAGCAGTTCTTC. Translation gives CASSHQDRVDEQFF.

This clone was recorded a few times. CDR3 sequence reads: CASSIQRLAGGLPKFF. The DNA for the CDR3 is TGTGCCAGCAGCATACAACGACTAGCGGGGGGGCTCCCTAAGTTCTTC. The chain joins TRBV11-3 to TRBJ2-1; 14 bases line up with TRBD2. V gave up 5 bases and J gave up 14 bases; unmatched junction bases: 14. CDR3 size: 16 residues. CDR1 SGHNT and CDR2 YENEEA come from the germline V gene. The full variable domain, in which reference TRBV11-3 and TRBJ2-1 provide the parts outside the CDR3, is EAGVVQSPRYKIIEKKQPVAFWCNPISGHNTLYWYLQNLGQGPELLIRYENEEAVDDSQLPKDRFSAERLKGVDSTLKIQPAELGDSAVYLCASSIQRLAGGLPKFFGPGTRLTVL.

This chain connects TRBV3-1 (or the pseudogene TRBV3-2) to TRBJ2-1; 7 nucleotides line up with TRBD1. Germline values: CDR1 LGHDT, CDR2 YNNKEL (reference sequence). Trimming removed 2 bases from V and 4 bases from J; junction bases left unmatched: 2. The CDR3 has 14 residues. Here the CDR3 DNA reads TGTGCCAGCAGCCAAACGGGACAGTACAATGAGCAGTTCTTC. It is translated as CASSQTGQYNEQFF.

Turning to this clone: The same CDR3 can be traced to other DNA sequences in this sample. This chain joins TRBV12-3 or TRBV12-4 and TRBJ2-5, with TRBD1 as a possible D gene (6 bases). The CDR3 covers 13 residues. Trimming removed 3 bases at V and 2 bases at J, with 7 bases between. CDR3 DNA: TGTGCCAGCAGTTTGGGGACACAAGAGACCCAGTACTTC. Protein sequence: CASSLGTQETQYF.

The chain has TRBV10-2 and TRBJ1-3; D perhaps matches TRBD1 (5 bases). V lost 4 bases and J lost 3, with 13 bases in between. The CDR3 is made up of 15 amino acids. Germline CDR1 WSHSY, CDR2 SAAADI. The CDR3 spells CASSVLQGGGNTIYF. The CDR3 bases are TGCGCCAGCAGTGTCCTTCAGGGTGGTGGAAACACCATATATTTT.

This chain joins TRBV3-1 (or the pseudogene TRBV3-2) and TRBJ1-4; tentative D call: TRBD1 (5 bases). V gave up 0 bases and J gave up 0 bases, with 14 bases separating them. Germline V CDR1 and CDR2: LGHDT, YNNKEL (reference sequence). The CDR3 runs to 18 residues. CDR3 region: CASSQDPGGAATNEKLFF. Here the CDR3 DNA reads TGTGCCAGCAGCCAAGATCCAGGAGGGGCCGCAACTAATGAAAAACTGTTTTTT.

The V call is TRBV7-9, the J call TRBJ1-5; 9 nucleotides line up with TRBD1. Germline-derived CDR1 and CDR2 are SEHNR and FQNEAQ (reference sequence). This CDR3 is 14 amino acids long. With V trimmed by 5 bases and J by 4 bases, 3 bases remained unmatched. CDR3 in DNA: TGTGCCAGCAGCGCCGGGACAGGGAATCAGCCCCAGCATTTT. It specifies CASSAGTGNQPQHF. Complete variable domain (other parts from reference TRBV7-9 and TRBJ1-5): DTGVSQNPRHKITKRGQNVTFRCDPISEHNRLYWYRQTLGQGPEFLTYFQNEAQLEKSRLLSDRFSAERPKGSFSTLEIQRTEQGDSAMYLCASSAGTGNQPQHFGDGTRLSIL.

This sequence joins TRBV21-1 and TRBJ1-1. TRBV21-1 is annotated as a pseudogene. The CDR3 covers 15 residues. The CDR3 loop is CASSVGSPMNTEAFF. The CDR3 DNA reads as TGTGCCAGCAGCGTCGGTAGTCCGATGAACACTGAAGCTTTCTTT.

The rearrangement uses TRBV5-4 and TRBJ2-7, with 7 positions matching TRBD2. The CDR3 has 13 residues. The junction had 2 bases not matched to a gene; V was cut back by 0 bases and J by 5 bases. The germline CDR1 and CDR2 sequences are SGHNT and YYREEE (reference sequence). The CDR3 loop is CASSLGLADEQYF. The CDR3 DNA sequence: TGTGCCAGCAGCTTGGGACTAGCTGACGAGCAGTACTTC.

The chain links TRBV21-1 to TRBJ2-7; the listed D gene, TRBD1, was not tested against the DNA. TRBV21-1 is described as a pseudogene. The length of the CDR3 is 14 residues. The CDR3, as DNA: TGTGCCAGCAGCAGATCCAACAGGGTGGGCGAGCAGTACTTC. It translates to CASSRSNRVGEQYF.

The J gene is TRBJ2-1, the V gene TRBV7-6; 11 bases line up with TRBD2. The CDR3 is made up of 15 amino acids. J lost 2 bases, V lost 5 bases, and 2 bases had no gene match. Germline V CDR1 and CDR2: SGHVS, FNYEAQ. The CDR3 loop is CASSPTSGAYNEQFF. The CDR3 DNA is TGTGCCAGCAGCCCGACTAGCGGGGCCTACAATGAGCAGTTCTTC.